This is a list of T cell receptor beta chains from one sample in a study of shared clonotypes between healthy human individuals. Measured with immunoSEQ multiplex PCR; TCRdb has only the in-frame clones, and not every one. Among 950,000 to 1,300,000 clones listed, around 76% were seen once. The source material was memory CD4+ T cells sorted from blood. The source of these receptors is a man aged 18 to 30 in good health. Each CDR3 is given with its conserved first and last residue. Each record gives: clone size, V gene, CDR3 length, J gene, CDR3 protein. Clone size is not always given. Where it is, it says once, few, many or a class for expanded clones.

>NA|TRBV6-6|16|TRBJ2-1
CASSKKRDSSYNEQFF
>NA|TRBV6-5|14|TRBJ2-7
CASSWLAGTYEQYF
>few|TRBV5-1|14|TRBJ2-5
CASSLEGVEETQYF
>NA|TRBV19|15|TRBJ1-2
CASSLGQGRDYGYTF
>NA|TRBV7-2|15|TRBJ1-4
CASSRPQGLGEKLFF
>NA|TRBV6-6|13|TRBJ1-4
CASSYSRSDRAVF
>NA|TRBV6-1|15|TRBJ1-5
CASSESGGTNQPQHF
>NA|TRBV5-1|15|TRBJ2-2
CASSSDRGGAGELFF
>many|TRBV30|12|TRBJ1-1
CAWTLQNTEAFF
>many|TRBV13|13|TRBJ1-1
CASSKGKNTEAFF
>NA|TRBV7-9|13|TRBJ2-7
CASSLDVGIEQYF
>NA|TRBV6-4|18|TRBJ2-5
CASSEGRRLAGDGETQYF
>NA|TRBV5-4|13|TRBJ1-1
CASSSIGNTEAFF
>NA|TRBV30|14|TRBJ1-1
CAYRGNGMNTEAFF